Presented here are 22 T cell receptor beta chains from one specimen sequenced in a study of blood T cells in healthy people across ages. A sample-barcoded 5' primer and a J-beta primer mix were used in a second PCR of about 7 to 12 cycles. TCRdb reanalysed the 5' RACE reads using MiXCR and keeps one entry per CDR3 protein. The sample carries hundreds of thousands of distinct CDR3 sequences, roughly 24% recorded once. The same sample was also studied in work on T cells of mothers and their children.

What was sequenced was blood. The source is a boy aged 5-17 years in good health.

This chain links TRBV20-1 with TRBJ1-1; D is ambiguous. Per the germline V gene, CDR1 is DFQATT and CDR2 is SNEGSKA (reference sequence). Trimming removed 5 bases from V and 1 base from J, with 11 bases in between. The CDR3 extends over 13 amino acids. For the CDR3, the DNA is TGCAGTGCTCCGGAGGGAAAGAACACTGAAGCTTTCTTT. It encodes CSAPEGKNTEAFF.

The rearrangement uses TRBV7-8 and TRBJ2-5; D may be TRBD1 (6 bases). The CDR3 runs 16 residues. V lost 4 bases and J 1 base, leaving 16 bases between the germline ends. Germline V gene data show CDR1 as SGHVS and CDR2 as FQNEAQ. This CDR3 is CASSSADRNSQETQYF. The CDR3 DNA is TGTGCCAGCAGCTCCGCGGACAGAAATTCCCAAGAGACCCAGTACTTC.

V gene TRBV12-3 or TRBV12-4 combines with J gene TRBJ2-5; unclear D gene. The germline V and J ends were trimmed by 4 bases and 0 bases, with 12 bases remaining between them. The CDR3 has 15 amino acids. The CDR3 sequence is CASSSNGWDQETQYF. The CDR3 nucleotides are TGTGCCAGCAGTTCAAATGGGTGGGACCAAGAGACCCAGTACTTC.

The chain has TRBV20-1 and TRBJ2-3; D may be TRBD1 or TRBD2 (5 bases each). Germline V gives CDR1 DFQATT, CDR2 SNEGSKA (reference sequence). The CDR3 runs 14 residues. Trimming stripped 2 bases from V and 5 bases from J, with 14 bases between. CDR3 residues: CSARWELRGDTQYF. CDR3 DNA sequence: TGCAGTGCTAGATGGGAGTTGAGGGGAGATACGCAGTATTTT.

The chain links TRBV28 to TRBJ1-1; the D is unclear. Germline V CDR1 and CDR2: MDHEN, SYDVKM. Trimming cost V 6 bases and J 4 bases, with 15 bases left between them. The CDR3 spans 14 residues. The CDR3 coding sequence is TGTGCCAGCAGAACCGGGTCTATAGGCACTGAAGCTTTCTTT. Translated: CASRTGSIGTEAFF. Full variable domain (outside the CDR3, taken from reference TRBV28 and TRBJ1-1): DVKVTQSSRYLVKRTGEKVFLECVQDMDHENMFWYRQDPGLGLRLIYFSYDVKMKEKGDIPEGYSVSREKKERFSLILESASTNQTSMYLCASRTGSIGTEAFFGQGTRLTVV.

Notes on this clonotype: Because it lacks the conserved phenylalanine or tryptophan at the end, this CDR3 is likely a read error. The CDR3 loop reads CASSRQGFPNEQFL. In nucleotides, the CDR3 is TGTGCCAGCAGCCGCCAGGGGTTTCCGAATGAGCAGTTCCTC. The rearrangement joins TRBV7-2 to TRBJ2-1; D perhaps matches TRBD1 (6 bases). CDR1 is SGHTA, CDR2 FQGNSA, per germline. CDR3 size: 14 residues. V was pared by 5 bases and J by 7 bases, with 15 bases between.

This clonotype was detected a few times. This chain uses TRBV7-9 with TRBJ1-1; TRBD1 matches 8 bases. CDR3 length equals 15 residues. Germline CDR1 and CDR2: SEHNR and FQNEAQ (reference sequence). The V segment lost 7 bases and the J segment 3 bases; nucleotides outside the gene matches: 10. The chain's CDR3 is CASTKRQGAHTEAFF. As DNA, the CDR3 is TGTGCCAGCACCAAACGTCAGGGGGCCCACACTGAAGCTTTCTTT.

This sequence joins TRBV10-3 and TRBJ2-4; D is perhaps TRBD1 (6 bases). This CDR3 spans 16 amino acids. CDR1 and CDR2 from the germline V gene are ENHRY and SYGVKD. Between the trimmed V and J ends, which lost 2 bases and 0 bases, there was a span of 11 bases. The CDR3 nucleotides read TGTGCCATCAGTGAGGAGGGGGTTCTAGCCAAAAACATTCAGTACTTC. It codes for CAISEEGVLAKNIQYF.

The V call is TRBV14, the J call TRBJ2-7, with 8 bases fitting TRBD1. Germline V CDR1 and CDR2: SGHDN, FVKESK. J gave up 4 bases and V 2 bases, and 4 bases lay outside the gene matches. CDR3 length equals 14 residues. The CDR3 region is CASSQRDRGYEQYF. The CDR3 DNA sequence: TGTGCCAGCAGCCAACGAGACAGGGGTTACGAGCAGTACTTC.

J is TRBJ2-1 and V is TRBV6-5, with D maybe TRBD2 (6 bases). With 0 bases removed from V and 5 bases from J, the gap between germline ends came to 17 bases. The CDR3 length is 17 residues. Germline assignment: CDR1 MNHEY and CDR2 SVGAGI. Here the CDR3 reads CASSYSFGLTGDNEQFF. The CDR3 nucleotides read TGTGCCAGCAGTTACTCGTTCGGTCTAACGGGGGACAATGAGCAGTTCTTC.

This rearrangement joins TRBV7-2 to TRBJ1-4; D gene unclear. CDR3 length equals 13 residues. The germline gives CDR1 SGHTA, CDR2 FQGNSA. V was pared by 2 bases and J by 7 bases, with 8 bases between. The CDR3 sequence: CTSSLWGAEKLFF. The DNA for the CDR3 is TGTACCAGCAGCTTATGGGGAGCTGAAAAACTGTTTTTT.

This clonotype was seen only a few times. The chain couples TRBV29-1 to TRBJ2-5; D might be TRBD1 or TRBD2, each matching 5 bases. The DNA matches TRBJ2-1 better at its end, which makes the J call doubtful. The germline V gene has CDR1 SQVTM and CDR2 ANQGSEA. This CDR3 spans 13 amino acids. DNA of the CDR3: TGCAGCGTTGCCCGGGGTAATGGGGGTGAGCAGTTCTTC. It translates to CSVARGNGGEQFF.

V and J are TRBV5-1 and TRBJ1-1; 7 bases match TRBD1. Germline values: CDR1 SGHRS, CDR2 YFSETQ. The CDR3 extends over 14 amino acids. The ends lost 5 bases at V and 8 bases at J; junction bases unmatched: 12. The CDR3 coding sequence is TGCGCCAGCAGTCCGGGACAGTTTGCGCTGGAAGCTTTCTTT. Translating it yields CASSPGQFALEAFF.

J is TRBJ2-1 and V is TRBV5-1, with TRBD1 matching over 7 bases. Germline trimming cut 1 base from V and 4 bases from J; bases unmatched to any gene: 8. Germline-derived CDR1 and CDR2 are SGHRS and YFSETQ. This CDR3 comprises 16 residues. CDR3 in DNA: TGCGCCAGCAGCTTGAGATCCGGGACAGATTACAATGAGCAGTTCTTC. Translation: CASSLRSGTDYNEQFF.

The CDR3 nucleotides are TGCGCCAGCAGCCGGGGACAGGGGGACCTAAGCTCTGGAAACACCATATATTTT. Encoded protein: CASSRGQGDLSSGNTIYF. V and J are TRBV5-1 and TRBJ1-3; TRBD1 aligns across 11 bases. Germline CDR1 is SGHRS and CDR2 is YFSETQ. V trimming: 4 bases; J trimming: 0 bases; junction bases outside the gene matches: 9. The CDR3 covers 18 residues. The variable domain in full, completed from reference TRBV5-1 and TRBJ1-3, reads KAGVTQTPRYLIKTRGQQVTLSCSPISGHRSVSWYQQTPGQGLQFLFEYFSETQRNKGNFPGRFSGRQFSNSRSEMNVSTLELGDSALYLCASSRGQGDLSSGNTIYFGEGSWLTVV.

The genes are TRBV7-2 and TRBJ2-7; TRBD1 is a possible D gene (6 bases). The CDR3 extends over 15 amino acids. Germline CDR1 and CDR2: SGHTA and FQGNSA. Trimming removed 3 bases from V and 2 bases from J, with 14 bases in between. The CDR3 region has the DNA TGTGCCAGCAGCTTTGGGGCAGGGGCCGCCTACGAGCAGTACTTC. This gives the protein CASSFGAGAAYEQYF.

CDR3 sequence: CSVDRVNTEAFF. The CDR3, as DNA: TGCAGCGTTGACAGGGTGAACACTGAAGCTTTCTTT. This sequence joins TRBV29-1 and TRBJ1-1, with D possibly being TRBD1 (5 bases). Between the trimmed V and J ends, which lost 3 bases and 0 bases, there was a span of 5 bases. The CDR3 spans 12 residues. In germline, CDR1 is SQVTM, CDR2 ANQGSEA.

The chain joins TRBV5-1 to TRBJ1-1; D might be TRBD1 (6 bases). The germline CDR1 and CDR2 sequences are SGHRS and YFSETQ. The CDR3 has 11 amino acids. V dropped 4 bases and J dropped 11 bases, with 12 bases sitting between them. This CDR3 is CASSEEGGAFF. For the CDR3, the DNA is TGCGCCAGCAGCGAGGAGGGGGGGGCTTTCTTT.

This clonotype was seen more than once but under ten times. The CDR3 DNA reads as TGCAGCGTTGAAGATCGTGGATTCTCCTACGAGCAGTACTTC. Translation gives CSVEDRGFSYEQYF. The chain carries TRBV29-1 and TRBJ2-1; D call uncertain. The J call is in doubt because the DNA end fits TRBJ2-7 better. This CDR3 is built from 14 residues. CDR1 SQVTM and CDR2 ANQGSEA come from the germline V gene.

V usage is TRBV3-1 and J usage is TRBJ1-2; 7 bases match TRBD1. V was clipped by 3 bases and J by 6 bases; unmatched bases: 13. The CDR3 extends over 16 amino acids. Germline assignment: CDR1 LGHDT and CDR2 YNNKEL (reference sequence). The CDR3 loop reads CASSHGQVRTPNGYTF. CDR3 in DNA: TGTGCCAGCAGCCATGGACAGGTCCGAACTCCCAATGGCTACACCTTC.

The chain joins TRBV12-5 to TRBJ2-2; D is undetermined. Germline CDR1 is LGHNT and CDR2 is FRNRAP. V lost 2 bases, J lost 6 bases, and 13 bases lay in between. This CDR3 spans 15 amino acids. CDR3 protein: CASGLSGPSAGELFF. DNA of the CDR3: TGTGCTAGTGGTTTGTCGGGCCCTTCAGCCGGGGAGCTGTTTTTT. Using reference TRBV12-5 and TRBJ2-2 for the parts outside the CDR3, the full variable domain is DARVTQTPRHKVTEMGQEVTMRCQPILGHNTVFWYRQTMMQGLELLAYFRNRAPLDDSGMPKDRFSAEMPDATLATLKIQPSEPRDSAVYFCASGLSGPSAGELFFGEGSRLTVL.

Worth noting for this clonotype: This could be a read error, since a much larger clone is one nucleotide away. The CDR3 loop reads CASSLDPGGHSYTF. The CDR3 region has the DNA TGTGCCAGCAGCTTAGACCCAGGGGGCCATAGCTACACCTTC. This rearrangement joins TRBV7-6 to TRBJ1-2, with 8 bases matching TRBD1. Trimming removed 1 base from V and 9 bases from J; junction bases left unmatched: 7. Germline CDR1 SGHVS, CDR2 FNYEAQ. There are 14 residues in the CDR3.